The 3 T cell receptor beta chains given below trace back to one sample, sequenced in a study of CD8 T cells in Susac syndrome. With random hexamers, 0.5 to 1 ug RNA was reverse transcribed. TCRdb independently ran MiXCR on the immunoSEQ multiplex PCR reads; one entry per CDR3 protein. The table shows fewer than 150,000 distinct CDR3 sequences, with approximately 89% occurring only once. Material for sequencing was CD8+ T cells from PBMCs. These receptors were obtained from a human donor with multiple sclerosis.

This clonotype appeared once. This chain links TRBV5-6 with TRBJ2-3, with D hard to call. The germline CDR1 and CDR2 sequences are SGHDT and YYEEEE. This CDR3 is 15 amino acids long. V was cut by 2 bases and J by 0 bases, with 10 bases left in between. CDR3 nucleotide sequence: TGTGCCAGCAGCTTTCCGACCGAAAGCACAGATACGCAGTATTTT. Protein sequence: CASSFPTESTDTQYF.

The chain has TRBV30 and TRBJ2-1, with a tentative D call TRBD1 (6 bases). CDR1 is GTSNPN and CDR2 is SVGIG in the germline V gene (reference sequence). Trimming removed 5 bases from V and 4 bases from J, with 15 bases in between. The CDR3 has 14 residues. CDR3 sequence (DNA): TGTGCCTGGGAATCGGACAGATTATACAATGAGCAGTTCTTC. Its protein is CAWESDRLYNEQFF.

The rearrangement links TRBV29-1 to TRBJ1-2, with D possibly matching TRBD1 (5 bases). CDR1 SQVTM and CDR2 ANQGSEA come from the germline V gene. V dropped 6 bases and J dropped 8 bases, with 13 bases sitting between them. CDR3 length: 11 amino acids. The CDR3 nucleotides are TGCAGCGTCGGGGACGTAATAGGCTACACCTTC. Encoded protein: CSVGDVIGYTF.